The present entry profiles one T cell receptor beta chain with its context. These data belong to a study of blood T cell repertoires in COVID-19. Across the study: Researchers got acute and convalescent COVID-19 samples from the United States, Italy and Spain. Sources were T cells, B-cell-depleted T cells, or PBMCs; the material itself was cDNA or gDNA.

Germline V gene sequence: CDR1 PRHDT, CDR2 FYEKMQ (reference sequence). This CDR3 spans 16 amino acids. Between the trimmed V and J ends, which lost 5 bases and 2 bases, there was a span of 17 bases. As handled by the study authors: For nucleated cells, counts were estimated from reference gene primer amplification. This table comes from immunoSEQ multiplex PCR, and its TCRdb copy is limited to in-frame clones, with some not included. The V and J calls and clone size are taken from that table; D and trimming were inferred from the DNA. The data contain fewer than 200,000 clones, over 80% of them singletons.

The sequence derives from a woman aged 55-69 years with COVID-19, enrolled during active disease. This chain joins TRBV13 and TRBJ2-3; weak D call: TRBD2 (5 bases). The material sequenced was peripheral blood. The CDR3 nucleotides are TGTGCCAGCAGCCACCGCGCGGGTCGAATCACAGATACGCAGTATTTT. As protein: CASSHRAGRITDTQYF.